This T cell receptor beta chain was recovered during a study of beta chain features in type 1 diabetes. Findings and limits, study-wide: Among all four CD4+ subsets, Type 1 diabetes patients had TCRB CDR3s that were moderately but significantly shorter.

Germline V gene data show CDR1 as SGHTA and CDR2 as FQGNSA. The CDR3 is made up of 15 amino acids. Trimming took 4 bases from V and 5 from J; bases not matched to a gene: 7. Investigators reverse transcribed all isolated RNA, so they sequenced expressed TCRB transcripts. Some clones are missing from TCRdb's copy, which holds only in-frame ones; the method was immunoSEQ multiplex PCR. The sample lists 250,000 to 350,000 clones, approximately 15% occurring once. About this clone: Its antigen is as yet unknown.

The chain carries TRBV7-2 and TRBJ1-2; 10 nucleotides line up with TRBD1. This receptor was identified in a man aged 18 to 35 with type 1 diabetes. Input material: naive CD4+ T cells from blood. The CDR3 protein is CASSSTGGVEYGYTF. The CDR3 DNA sequence: TGTGCCAGCAGCTCGACAGGGGGCGTTGAATATGGCTACACCTTC.